The 21 T cell receptor beta chains in this list originate from one sample, sequenced in a study of CD8+ T cells in alopecia areata. The investigators collected lesional scalp punch biopsies and peripheral blood from alopecia areata patients. Sequencing templates came from extracted RNA that was reverse transcribed into cDNA. Using immunoSEQ multiplex PCR, the repertoire was profiled, and TCRdb retains in-frame clones only, with some absent. The sample lists roughly 11,000 clones, over 55% occurring once. Source material: skin. These receptors were taken from a human donor with alopecia areata.

This sequence joins TRBV2 and TRBJ2-3; 7 nucleotides align to TRBD2. CDR1 and CDR2 from the germline V gene are SNHLY and FYNNEI. V gave up 11 bases and J gave up 8 bases; unmatched junction bases: 7. The CDR3 consists of 11 residues. Here the CDR3 reads CASGRGGTQYF. For the CDR3, the DNA is TGTGCCTCGGGGAGGGGCGGTACGCAGTATTTT.

This chain connects TRBV6-6 to TRBJ2-7, with TRBD1 matching 7 bases. The CDR3 covers 13 residues. V was clipped by 10 bases and J by 4 bases; unmatched bases: 10. The germline V gene encodes CDR1 MNHNY and CDR2 SVGAGI (reference sequence). This CDR3 reads CATAGTASYEQYF. In DNA form, the CDR3 reads TGTGCCACAGCCGGGACAGCTAGTTACGAGCAGTACTTC.

This chain uses TRBV5-4 with TRBJ2-3; D is tentatively TRBD1 or TRBD2 (5 bases each). Germline CDR1 SGHNT, CDR2 YYREEE (reference sequence). The V end lost 2 bases, the J end lost 3 bases, and 16 bases lay between the germline ends. The CDR3 is made up of 16 amino acids. The CDR3, as DNA: TGTGCCAGCAGCTTACGGGGCGAGGGCGAAACAGATACGCAGTATTTT. Its protein product is CASSLRGEGETDTQYF.

This clone was counted only a few times. The V gene is TRBV30, the J gene TRBJ1-2; no clear D. Looked up from germline, CDR1 is GTSNPN and CDR2 is SVGIG (reference sequence). V shed 3 bases and J shed 4 bases, with 12 bases lying between them. The length of the CDR3 is 13 residues. CDR3 sequence reads: CAWREYVSYGYTF. The CDR3 DNA reads TGTGCCTGGAGGGAGTACGTCAGCTATGGCTACACCTTC.

V and J are TRBV7-6 and TRBJ2-3; D is uncertain. This CDR3 contains 11 residues. The V gene lost 3 bases and the J gene lost 4 bases, with 2 bases spanning the gap. Germline values: CDR1 SGHVS, CDR2 FNYEAQ. The chain's CDR3 is CASSFADTQYF. For the CDR3, the DNA is TGTGCCAGCAGCTTTGCAGATACGCAGTATTTT.

The chain has TRBV5-6 and TRBJ1-4; no definite D call. The CDR3 totals 13 residues. V was pared by 4 bases and J by 8 bases, with 12 bases between. Germline-derived CDR1 and CDR2 are SGHDT and YYEEEE. This CDR3 is CASSGWSGEKLFF. CDR3 nucleotides: TGTGCCAGCAGCGGATGGTCGGGGGAAAAACTGTTTTTT.

The gene calls are TRBV7-9 and TRBJ2-3; the D gene is possibly TRBD2 (6 bases). This CDR3 comprises 14 residues. Trimming pared 5 bases from V and 3 bases from J, leaving 12 bases between. Looked up from germline, CDR1 is SEHNR and CDR2 is FQNEAQ (reference sequence). This CDR3 is CASSLSGTTDTQYF. The CDR3 DNA follows: TGTGCCAGCAGCCTTAGCGGAACTACAGATACGCAGTATTTT.

In this sample, this clone turned up a few times. V and J are TRBV6-5 and TRBJ1-6, with TRBD1 identical over 7 bases. CDR1 and CDR2 (germline): MNHEY, SVGAGI. This CDR3 contains 15 residues. V was pared by 2 bases and J by 6 bases, with 4 bases of the junction left unmatched. The CDR3 sequence is CASSYQGQTNSPLHF. The CDR3 DNA is TGTGCCAGCAGTTACCAGGGACAGACTAATTCACCCCTCCACTTT.

The J gene is TRBJ2-5, the V gene TRBV5-1, with D possibly being TRBD1 or TRBD2 (5 bases each). The CDR3 has 12 amino acids. Germline V gene lookup returns CDR1 SGHRS and CDR2 YFSETQ. The V end lost 7 bases, the J end lost 2 bases, and 9 bases lay between the germline ends. The CDR3 bases are TGCGCCAGCGGGACGGCGCAAGAGACCCAGTACTTC. The encoded protein is CASGTAQETQYF.

This clone was seen a few times. The J gene is TRBJ1-2, the V gene TRBV29-1; possible D gene TRBD1, 6 bases. The V end lost 5 bases, the J end lost 3 bases, and 7 bases lay between the germline ends. The germline CDR1 and CDR2 sequences are SQVTM and ANQGSEA. The CDR3 loop spans 11 amino acids. CDR3: CSVRQDYGYTF. The CDR3 region has the DNA TGCAGCGTTCGACAGGACTATGGCTACACCTTC.

The chain carries TRBV5-1 and TRBJ2-1; either TRBD1 or TRBD2 may supply D (5 bases each). Germline V lookup: CDR1 SGHRS, CDR2 YFSETQ. Trimming stripped 0 bases from V and 4 bases from J, with 5 bases between. This CDR3 comprises 13 residues. CDR3 protein: CASSLGGYNEQFF. The CDR3 bases are TGCGCCAGCAGCTTGGGGGGGTACAATGAGCAGTTCTTC.

The chain recombines TRBV4-2 with TRBJ1-3; 8 bases line up with TRBD1. CDR1 is LGHNA, CDR2 YNFKEQ, per germline. With V trimmed by 4 bases and J by 4 bases, 9 bases remained unmatched. CDR3 length: 16 residues. In nucleotides, the CDR3 is TGTGCCAGCAGCCCGGGCCGGACAGGGTTCGGAAACACCATATATTTT. It yields the protein CASSPGRTGFGNTIYF.

In this sample, this clone turned up a few times. The chain has TRBV2 and TRBJ2-7; no firm D call. The CDR3 loop spans 13 amino acids. Trimming took 8 bases from V and 2 from J, leaving 13 bases between them. The V gene's germline CDR1 is SNHLY and CDR2 FYNNEI. The CDR3 nucleotides are TGTGCCAGCCGCCAGCAAGCAACCTACGAGCAGTACTTC. As protein: CASRQQATYEQYF.

The chain combines TRBV4-1 with TRBJ2-2; D is unresolved. The germline V gene encodes CDR1 MGHRA and CDR2 YSYEKL. The CDR3 spans 15 residues. Between the trimmed V and J ends, which lost 4 bases and 1 base, there was a span of 10 bases. The CDR3 bases are TGCGCCAGCAGCCTTGAAAGAAGGAACACCGGGGAGCTGTTTTTT. Protein: CASSLERRNTGELFF.

This clone was counted between two and nine times. The chain combines TRBV25-1 with TRBJ1-2; TRBD1 agrees at 9 bases. CDR1 MGHDK and CDR2 SYGVNS come from the germline V gene. J lost 4 bases, V lost 6 bases, and 12 bases had no gene match. This CDR3 contains 16 residues. The CDR3 nucleotides are TGTGCCAGCAGAGGACAGGGGAGGACGGCCGGCTATGGCTACACCTTC. Translating it yields CASRGQGRTAGYGYTF.

The chain is built from TRBV30 and TRBJ1-3; D is unclear. The V end was cut by 0 bases, the J end by 0 bases, with 6 bases between. Looked up from germline, CDR1 is GTSNPN and CDR2 is SVGIG (reference sequence). The CDR3 extends over 14 amino acids. CDR3 loop: CAWSVHSSGNTIYF. CDR3 DNA sequence: TGTGCCTGGAGTGTACACAGCTCTGGAAACACCATATATTTT.

This sequence joins TRBV5-6 and TRBJ2-5, with a weak D call TRBD2 (6 bases). Germline CDR1 reads SGHDT; CDR2 reads YYEEEE. CDR3 length: 13 residues. V lost 7 bases, J lost 4 bases, and 14 bases lay in between. CDR3 residues: CASLGGLVETQYF. CDR3 DNA sequence: TGTGCCAGCCTTGGAGGGTTGGTAGAGACCCAGTACTTC.

This clone has a handful of counts. The genes are TRBV18 and TRBJ2-5; D might be TRBD2 (5 bases). The germline gives CDR1 KGHSH, CDR2 LQKENI. V was trimmed by 3 bases and J by 3 bases, leaving 8 bases between them. The CDR3 loop spans 13 amino acids. DNA for the CDR3: TGTGCCAGCTCACCTTGGGGAGAAGAGACCCAGTACTTC. Protein: CASSPWGEETQYF.

This sequence joins TRBV2 and TRBJ2-5; TRBD1 matches 8 bases. The germline gives CDR1 SNHLY, CDR2 FYNNEI. Trimming took 6 bases from V and 5 from J; bases not matched to a gene: 2. This CDR3 has 12 amino acids. The CDR3 region is CASRGQAETQYF. The DNA of the CDR3 is TGTGCCAGCAGGGGACAGGCGGAGACCCAGTACTTC. Drawing the rest from reference TRBV2 and TRBJ2-5, the complete variable domain is EPEVTQTPSHQVTQMGQEVILRCVPISNHLYFYWYRQILGQKVEFLVSFYNNEISEKSEIFDDQFSVERPDGSNFTLKIRSTKLEDSAMYFCASRGQAETQYFGPGTRLLVL.

This clone was picked up a small number of times. This sequence joins TRBV7-6 and TRBJ2-3; the D is unclear. Germline-derived CDR1 and CDR2 are SGHVS and FNYEAQ. This CDR3 has 12 amino acids. Trimming pared 4 bases from V and 6 bases from J, leaving 8 bases between. CDR3 DNA: TGTGCCAGCAGCTCCTGGCGGGATACGCAGTATTTT. It specifies CASSSWRDTQYF.

This clone was detected only a few times. The genes are TRBV4-1 and TRBJ2-7, with D unclear. The V and J ends lost 3 bases and 2 bases respectively, with 11 bases between them. Germline V gene lookup returns CDR1 MGHRA and CDR2 YSYEKL. The CDR3 spans 14 residues. CDR3 loop: CASSQPSRAYEQYF. The CDR3 bases are TGCGCCAGCAGCCAGCCTAGTAGGGCCTACGAGCAGTACTTC.